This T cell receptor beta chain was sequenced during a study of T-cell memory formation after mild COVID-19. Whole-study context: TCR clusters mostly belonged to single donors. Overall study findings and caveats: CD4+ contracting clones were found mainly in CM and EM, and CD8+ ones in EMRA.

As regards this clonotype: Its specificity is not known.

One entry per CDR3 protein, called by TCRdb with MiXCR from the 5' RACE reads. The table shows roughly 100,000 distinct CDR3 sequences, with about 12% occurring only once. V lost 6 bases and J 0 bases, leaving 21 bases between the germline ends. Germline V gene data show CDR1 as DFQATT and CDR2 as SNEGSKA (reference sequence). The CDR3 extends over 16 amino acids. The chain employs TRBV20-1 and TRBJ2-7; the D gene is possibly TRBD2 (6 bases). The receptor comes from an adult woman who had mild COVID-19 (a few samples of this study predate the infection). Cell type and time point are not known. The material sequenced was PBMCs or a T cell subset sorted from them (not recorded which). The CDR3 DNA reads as TGCAGTGCCGCCGCCCGGGAGTCGTCCCGCTCCTACGAGCAGTACTTC. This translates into CSAAARESSRSYEQYF.